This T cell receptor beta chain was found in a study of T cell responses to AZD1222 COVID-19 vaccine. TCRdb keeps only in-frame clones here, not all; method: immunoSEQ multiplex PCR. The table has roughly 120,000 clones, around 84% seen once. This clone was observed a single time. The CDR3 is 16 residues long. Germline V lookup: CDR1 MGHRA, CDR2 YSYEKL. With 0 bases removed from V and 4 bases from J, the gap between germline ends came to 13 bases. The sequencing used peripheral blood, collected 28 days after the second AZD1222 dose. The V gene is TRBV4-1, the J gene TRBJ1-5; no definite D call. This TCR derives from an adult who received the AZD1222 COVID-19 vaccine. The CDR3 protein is CASSQDTPQLNQPQHF. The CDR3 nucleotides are TGCGCCAGCAGCCAAGATACGCCCCAGCTTAATCAGCCCCAGCATTTT.